The table lists the clone carrying this T cell receptor beta chain with a count of one. V lost 4 bases, J lost 7 bases, and 13 bases lay in between. CDR3 length: 14 residues. The germline gives CDR1 LNHDA, CDR2 SQIVND (reference sequence). The entry originates in a study of OX40 agonist ivuxolimab in advanced cancers. Assay: immunoSEQ multiplex PCR; the TCRdb copy retains only in-frame clones and omits some. The top ten clones hold 0.72% of a sample with under 100,000 clones, 70% to 90% of them seen once. The starting material was CD4+ or CD8+ T cells sorted from blood, obtained in a trial of the OX40 agonist ivuxolimab. The genes are TRBV19 and TRBJ2-2; D perhaps matches TRBD1 (5 bases). The sequence derives from an adult with an advanced solid tumor such as melanoma, head and neck, liver or kidney cancer. The DNA of the CDR3 is TGTGCCAGTAGTACAGGGCTTTCACACGGGGAGCTGTTTTTT. Residues: CASSTGLSHGELFF.